The 20 T cell receptor beta chains below all came from one sample that was sequenced in a study of CD8+ T cells in alopecia areata. Isolated RNA was reverse transcribed into cDNA used as the sequencing template. Assay: immunoSEQ multiplex PCR; the TCRdb copy retains only in-frame clones and omits some. Among 140,000 to 150,000 clones listed, about 47% were seen once. The sequences come from CD4+ T cells sorted from blood, collected at week 0. All receptors derive from a human donor with alopecia areata.

The rearrangement uses TRBV30 and TRBJ1-1; 11 bases align to TRBD1. The V segment lost 4 bases and the J segment 5 bases; nucleotides outside the gene matches: 3. The CDR3 runs 13 residues. Per the germline V gene, CDR1 is GTSNPN and CDR2 is SVGIG (reference sequence). This CDR3 is CAWKDRGRTEAFF. The CDR3 region has the DNA TGTGCCTGGAAGGACAGGGGGCGAACTGAAGCTTTCTTT. The variable domain in full, completed from reference TRBV30 and TRBJ1-1, reads SQTIHQWPATLVQPVGSPLSLECTVEGTSNPNLYWYRQAAGRGLQLLFYSVGIGQISSEVPQNLSASRPQDRQFILSSKKLLLSDSGFYLCAWKDRGRTEAFFGQGTRLTVV.

The chain recombines TRBV5-1 with TRBJ1-1, with D possibly matching TRBD1 (6 bases). V lost 0 bases and J 4 bases, leaving 10 bases between the germline ends. There are 14 residues in the CDR3. CDR1 is SGHRS and CDR2 is YFSETQ in the germline V gene. The DNA for the CDR3 is TGCGCCAGCAGCTTGGACAGGGAGGGCACTGAAGCTTTCTTT. Translated, it gives CASSLDREGTEAFF. The variable domain in full, completed from reference TRBV5-1 and TRBJ1-1, reads KAGVTQTPRYLIKTRGQQVTLSCSPISGHRSVSWYQQTPGQGLQFLFEYFSETQRNKGNFPGRFSGRQFSNSRSEMNVSTLELGDSALYLCASSLDREGTEAFFGQGTRLTVV.

In this sample, this clone turned up many times. The CDR3 bases are TGTGCCAGCAGCCCGAACTACTGGAGGACAGTGGACTTGAACACTGAAGCTTTCTTT. Residues: CASSPNYWRTVDLNTEAFF. This sequence joins TRBV14 and TRBJ1-1; TRBD1 is a possible D gene (6 bases). The CDR3 sequence is 19 residues long. The germline V gene encodes CDR1 SGHDN and CDR2 FVKESK. Trimming pared 4 bases from V and 0 bases from J, leaving 24 bases between.

This sequence joins TRBV19 and TRBJ2-6; no firm D call. V lost 6 bases, J lost 0 bases, and 6 bases lay in between. Germline V CDR1 and CDR2: LNHDA, SQIVND (reference sequence). This CDR3 has 14 amino acids. The CDR3 region has the DNA TGTGCCAGTAGCCTCAGCTCTGGGGCCAACGTCCTGACTTTC. As protein: CASSLSSGANVLTF.

A few counts support this clone. This chain connects TRBV7-2 to TRBJ1-3; possibly TRBD1 for D (6 bases). Germline V gene sequence: CDR1 SGHTA, CDR2 FQGNSA. The CDR3 is made up of 14 amino acids. V was shortened by 6 bases and J by 3 bases, with 12 bases between the two germline ends. The chain's CDR3 is CASSVRGGGNTIYF. The CDR3 bases are TGTGCCAGCAGTGTCAGGGGCGGTGGAAACACCATATATTTT.

This clone came up a few times. V is TRBV25-1 and J is TRBJ2-7; D remains unclear. Germline V lookup: CDR1 MGHDK, CDR2 SYGVNS. The CDR3 is made up of 12 amino acids. V shed 5 bases and J shed 7 bases, with 12 bases lying between them. CDR3 in amino acids: CASSKDPREQYF. In nucleotides, the CDR3 is TGTGCCAGCAGTAAGGACCCCCGGGAGCAGTACTTC.

The genes are TRBV30 and TRBJ2-5, with 10 bases fitting TRBD2. J gave up 3 bases and V 1 base, and 2 bases lay outside the gene matches. Germline CDR1 GTSNPN, CDR2 SVGIG (reference sequence). The CDR3 loop spans 14 amino acids. For the CDR3, the DNA is TGTGCCTGGAGTGACGGACTAGCGGAAGAGACCCAGTACTTC. Amino acid sequence: CAWSDGLAEETQYF.

The rearrangement uses TRBV29-1 and TRBJ2-7; D call uncertain. Germline V gives CDR1 SQVTM, CDR2 ANQGSEA. The V gene lost 6 bases and the J gene lost 2 bases, with 8 bases spanning the gap. This CDR3 is built from 11 residues. This chain's CDR3 is CSVSIAYEQYF. The CDR3 nucleotides read TGCAGCGTCTCTATAGCCTACGAGCAGTACTTC.

This chain joins TRBV30 and TRBJ2-6, with D hard to call. This CDR3 is built from 16 residues. Trimming cost V 0 bases and J 5 bases, with 14 bases left between them. The germline CDR1 and CDR2 sequences are GTSNPN and SVGIG (reference sequence). CDR3: CAWSVPEPRRANVLTF. The CDR3 nucleotides are TGTGCCTGGAGTGTACCCGAACCTCGGAGGGCCAACGTCCTGACTTTC.

V is TRBV30 and J is TRBJ1-4; D is uncertain. Looked up from germline, CDR1 is GTSNPN and CDR2 is SVGIG (reference sequence). CDR3 length equals 11 residues. Trimming cost V 5 bases and J 7 bases, with 8 bases left between them. As DNA, the CDR3 is TGTGCCTGGGGACGAAGTGAAAAACTGTTTTTT. Translating gives CAWGRSEKLFF. Full variable domain (missing parts from reference TRBV30 and TRBJ1-4): SQTIHQWPATLVQPVGSPLSLECTVEGTSNPNLYWYRQAAGRGLQLLFYSVGIGQISSEVPQNLSASRPQDRQFILSSKKLLLSDSGFYLCAWGRSEKLFFGSGTQLSVL.

The chain couples TRBV30 to TRBJ1-4; maybe TRBD1 (6 bases). In germline, CDR1 is GTSNPN, CDR2 SVGIG (reference sequence). The V and J ends lost 5 bases and 14 bases respectively, with 15 bases between them. The CDR3 contains 11 residues. Here the CDR3 reads CAWRGASRLFF. CDR3 bases: TGTGCCTGGCGGGGGGCCAGTCGGCTGTTTTTT.

This rearrangement joins TRBV11-2 to TRBJ1-2, with unresolved D. Germline CDR1 is SGHAT and CDR2 is FQNNGV. CDR3 length equals 15 residues. Between the trimmed V and J ends, which lost 1 base and 3 bases, there was a span of 12 bases. The CDR3 sequence: CASSLGGLTHYGYTF. DNA of the CDR3: TGTGCCAGCAGCTTAGGAGGGCTGACGCACTATGGCTACACCTTC.

This clone was detected a few times. This chain uses TRBV29-1 with TRBJ2-7; D possibly corresponds to TRBD2 (6 bases). Germline CDR1 reads SQVTM; CDR2 reads ANQGSEA. The ends were cut back, 0 bases at V and 6 bases at J, with 12 bases in the middle. This CDR3 has 13 amino acids. The CDR3 spells CSVEDLRGGEQYF. The DNA for the CDR3 is TGCAGCGTTGAAGATCTAAGGGGAGGCGAGCAGTACTTC.

The J gene is TRBJ1-5, the V gene TRBV2; no clear D. Germline CDR1 reads SNHLY; CDR2 reads FYNNEI. V lost 0 bases and J 2 bases, leaving 5 bases between the germline ends. This CDR3 region has 14 residues. The CDR3 bases are TGTGCCAGCAGTGAAGCGAGCGGCAATCAGCCCCAGCATTTT. It yields the protein CASSEASGNQPQHF.

This chain connects TRBV19 to TRBJ1-2; a possible D gene is TRBD1 (5 bases). The CDR3 runs to 15 residues. The V gene lost 5 bases and the J gene lost 6 bases, with 19 bases spanning the gap. The germline V gene encodes CDR1 LNHDA and CDR2 SQIVND (reference sequence). CDR3 sequence reads: CASSPAGSWGDGYTF. CDR3 in DNA: TGTGCCAGTAGTCCCGCGGGAAGCTGGGGCGATGGCTACACCTTC.

CDR3 residues: CACRVGGMNIQYF. CDR3 DNA sequence: TGTGCCTGCAGGGTGGGGGGGATGAACATTCAGTACTTC. The chain carries TRBV30 and TRBJ2-4, with 7 bases matching TRBD2. The germline V gene has CDR1 GTSNPN and CDR2 SVGIG (reference sequence). The CDR3 is 13 amino acids. The trim removed 6 bases at V and 7 bases at J, leaving 9 bases unmatched. Filled out from reference TRBV30 and TRBJ2-4, the complete variable domain reads SQTIHQWPATLVQPVGSPLSLECTVEGTSNPNLYWYRQAAGRGLQLLFYSVGIGQISSEVPQNLSASRPQDRQFILSSKKLLLSDSGFYLCACRVGGMNIQYFGAGTRLSVL.

This clone appeared once. The chain carries TRBV18 and TRBJ2-2; D gene unclear. Germline loops: CDR1 KGHSH, CDR2 LQKENI. The CDR3 totals 14 residues. The germline V and J ends were trimmed by 2 bases and 0 bases, with 4 bases remaining between them. The CDR3 is CASSPAPNTGELFF. CDR3 nucleotide sequence: TGTGCCAGCTCACCAGCTCCGAACACCGGGGAGCTGTTTTTT.

Points on this clone: The same CDR3 can be traced to other DNA sequences in this sample. The chain is built from TRBV2 and TRBJ1-5, with D unresolved. The CDR3 length is 14 residues. V dropped 3 bases and J dropped 1 base, with 7 bases sitting between them. CDR1 SNHLY and CDR2 FYNNEI come from the germline V gene. The CDR3 coding sequence is TGTGCCAGCAGTGAGAGGCAGAGCAATCAGCCCCAGCATTTT. It codes for CASSERQSNQPQHF.

The rearrangement uses TRBV29-1 and TRBJ2-1, with unresolved D. The CDR3 sequence is 15 residues long. The V and J ends lost 4 bases and 0 bases respectively, with 13 bases between them. Germline lookup yields CDR1 SQVTM and CDR2 ANQGSEA. Written as DNA, the CDR3 is TGCAGCGTTGTAGGCCGCGAGAGCTCCTACAATGAGCAGTTCTTC. Encoded protein: CSVVGRESSYNEQFF.

This clone showed up just a few times. The chain employs TRBV20-1 and TRBJ1-4, with D tentatively TRBD1 (5 bases). Trimming took off 3 bases at V and 6 bases at J, with 5 bases between the two ends. Germline assignment: CDR1 DFQATT and CDR2 SNEGSKA (reference sequence). The CDR3 has 11 residues. CDR3 sequence: CSARTDEKLFF. The DNA of the CDR3 is TGCAGTGCTAGGACAGATGAAAAACTGTTTTTT.